This T cell receptor beta chain comes out of a study of blood T cell repertoires in COVID-19. Overall study: T cells, B-cell-depleted T cells, or PBMCs provided the cDNA or gDNA that served as material.

Germline CDR1 reads MNHEY; CDR2 reads SVGAGI. Trimming cost V 2 bases and J 15 bases; bases outside gene matches: 5. The CDR3 is 13 residues long. Generated by immunoSEQ multiplex PCR, the TCRdb table keeps only in-frame clones and is missing some. The sample consists of about 180,000 clones, 70% to 90% of them appearing once. The source of this sequence is a man of 80 years or more with COVID-19, enrolled during active disease. The chain combines TRBV6-5 with TRBJ1-6; 9 nucleotides align to TRBD1. The sample consisted of peripheral blood. The CDR3, as DNA: TGTGCCAGCAGTTACGGGCGGGACAGGGTCCTCCACTTT. This codes for CASSYGRDRVLHF.